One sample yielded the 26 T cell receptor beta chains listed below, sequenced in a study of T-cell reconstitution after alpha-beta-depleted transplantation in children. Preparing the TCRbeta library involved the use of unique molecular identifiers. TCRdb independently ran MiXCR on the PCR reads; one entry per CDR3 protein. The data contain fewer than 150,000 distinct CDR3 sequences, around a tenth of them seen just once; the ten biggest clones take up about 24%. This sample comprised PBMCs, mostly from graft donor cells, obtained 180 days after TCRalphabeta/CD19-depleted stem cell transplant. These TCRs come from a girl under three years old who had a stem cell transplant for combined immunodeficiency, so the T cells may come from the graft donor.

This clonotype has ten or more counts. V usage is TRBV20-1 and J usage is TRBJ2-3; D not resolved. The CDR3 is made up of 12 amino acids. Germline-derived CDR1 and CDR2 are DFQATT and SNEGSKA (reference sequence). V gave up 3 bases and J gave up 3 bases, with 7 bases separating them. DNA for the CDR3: TGCAGTGCTAGTTTAGGGACAGATACGCAGTATTTT. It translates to CSASLGTDTQYF.

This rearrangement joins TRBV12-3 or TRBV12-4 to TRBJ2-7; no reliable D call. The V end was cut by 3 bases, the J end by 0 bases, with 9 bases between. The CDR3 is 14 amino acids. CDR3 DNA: TGTGCCAGCAGTTTCTTCGACAACTCCTACGAGCAGTACTTC. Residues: CASSFFDNSYEQYF.

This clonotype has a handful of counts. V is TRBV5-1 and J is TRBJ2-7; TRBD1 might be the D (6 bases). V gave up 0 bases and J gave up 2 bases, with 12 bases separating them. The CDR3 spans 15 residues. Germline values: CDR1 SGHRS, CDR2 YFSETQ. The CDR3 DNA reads TGCGCCAGCAGCTTGGGAGTGACAGGCGCCTACGAGCAGTACTTC. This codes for CASSLGVTGAYEQYF.

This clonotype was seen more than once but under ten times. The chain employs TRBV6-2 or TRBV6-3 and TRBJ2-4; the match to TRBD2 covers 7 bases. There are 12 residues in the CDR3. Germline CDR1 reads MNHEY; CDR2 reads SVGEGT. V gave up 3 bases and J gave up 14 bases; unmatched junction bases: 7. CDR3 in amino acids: CASSYSPGREYF. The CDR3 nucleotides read TGTGCCAGCAGTTATTCCCCAGGGAGGGAGTACTTC.

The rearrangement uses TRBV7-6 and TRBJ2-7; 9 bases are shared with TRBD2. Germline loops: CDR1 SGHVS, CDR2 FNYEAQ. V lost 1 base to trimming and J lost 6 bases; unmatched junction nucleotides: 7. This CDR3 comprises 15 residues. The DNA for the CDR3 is TGTGCCAGCAGCTTAGGTACCGGGACTAGCTCCGAGCAGTACTTC. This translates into CASSLGTGTSSEQYF.

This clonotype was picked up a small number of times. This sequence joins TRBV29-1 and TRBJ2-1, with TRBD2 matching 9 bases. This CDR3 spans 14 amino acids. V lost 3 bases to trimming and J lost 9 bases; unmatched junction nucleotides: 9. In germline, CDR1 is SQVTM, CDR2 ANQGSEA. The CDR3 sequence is CSVETSGGATEQFF. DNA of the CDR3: TGCAGCGTTGAGACTAGCGGAGGGGCCACTGAGCAGTTCTTC.

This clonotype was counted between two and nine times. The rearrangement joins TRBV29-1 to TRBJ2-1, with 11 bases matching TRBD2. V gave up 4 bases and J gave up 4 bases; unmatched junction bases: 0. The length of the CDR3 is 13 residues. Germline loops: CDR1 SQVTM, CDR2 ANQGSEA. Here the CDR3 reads CSVGLAGYNEQFF. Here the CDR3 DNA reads TGCAGCGTTGGACTAGCGGGATACAATGAGCAGTTCTTC.

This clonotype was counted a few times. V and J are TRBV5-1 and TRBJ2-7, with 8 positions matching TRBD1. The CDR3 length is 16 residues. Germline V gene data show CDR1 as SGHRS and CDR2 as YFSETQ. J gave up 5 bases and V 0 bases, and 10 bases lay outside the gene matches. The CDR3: CASSLAGQGPWDEQYF. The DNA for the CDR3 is TGCGCCAGCAGCTTGGCCGGACAGGGCCCTTGGGACGAGCAGTACTTC.

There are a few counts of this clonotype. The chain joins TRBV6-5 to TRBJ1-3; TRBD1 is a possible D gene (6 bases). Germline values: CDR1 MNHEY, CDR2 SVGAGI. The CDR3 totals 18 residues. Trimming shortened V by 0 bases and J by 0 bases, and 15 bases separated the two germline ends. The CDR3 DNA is TGTGCCAGCAGTTACTCGATTGGACAGCCCACCTCTGGAAACACCATATATTTT. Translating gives CASSYSIGQPTSGNTIYF.

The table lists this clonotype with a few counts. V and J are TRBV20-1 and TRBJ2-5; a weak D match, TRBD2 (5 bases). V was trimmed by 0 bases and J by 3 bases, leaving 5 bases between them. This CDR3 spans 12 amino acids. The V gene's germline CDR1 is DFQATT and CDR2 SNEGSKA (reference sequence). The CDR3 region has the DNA TGCAGTGCTAGAGAGGAGGAAGAGACCCAGTACTTC. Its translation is CSAREEEETQYF.

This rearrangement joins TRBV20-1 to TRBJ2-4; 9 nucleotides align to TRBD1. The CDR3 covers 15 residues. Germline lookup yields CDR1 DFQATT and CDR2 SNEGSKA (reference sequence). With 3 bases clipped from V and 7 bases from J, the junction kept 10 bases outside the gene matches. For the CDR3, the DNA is TGCAGTGCTAGGGTCGTACAGGGGGCTAGGAACATTCAGTACTTC. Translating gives CSARVVQGARNIQYF.

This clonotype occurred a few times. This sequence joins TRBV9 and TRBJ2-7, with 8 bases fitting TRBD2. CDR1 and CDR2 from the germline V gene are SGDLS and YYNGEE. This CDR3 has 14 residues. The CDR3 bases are TGTGTTGACCCAGCGGGGGCGGGAACCGACGAGCAGTACTTC. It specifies CVDPAGAGTDEQYF.

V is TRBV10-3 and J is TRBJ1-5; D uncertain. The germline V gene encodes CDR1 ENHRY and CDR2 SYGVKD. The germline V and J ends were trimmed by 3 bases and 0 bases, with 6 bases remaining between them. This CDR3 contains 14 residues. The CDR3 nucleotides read TGTGCCATCAGTGAACAGTATAGCAATCAGCCCCAGCATTTT. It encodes CAISEQYSNQPQHF.

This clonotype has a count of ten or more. CDR3: CASSQGLTSTDTQYF. CDR3 coding DNA: TGCGCCAGCAGCCAAGGGCTAACCTCCACAGATACGCAGTATTTT. The V gene is TRBV4-3, the J gene TRBJ2-3; D is uncertain. There are 15 residues in the CDR3. The V end was cut by 1 base, the J end by 2 bases, with 10 bases between. The germline V gene encodes CDR1 LGHNA and CDR2 YSLEER.

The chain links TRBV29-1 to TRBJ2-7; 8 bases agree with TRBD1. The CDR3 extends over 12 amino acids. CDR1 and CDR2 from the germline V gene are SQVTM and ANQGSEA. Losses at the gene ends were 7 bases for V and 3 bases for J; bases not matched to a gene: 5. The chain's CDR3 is CSAQGAGYEQYF. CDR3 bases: TGCAGCGCCCAGGGGGCTGGCTACGAGCAGTACTTC.

The CDR3 DNA reads TGTGCCAGCTCATTACTCCAGGGAGGAAGCTCTGGAAACACCATATATTTT. Protein: CASSLLQGGSSGNTIYF. The V and J genes are TRBV18 and TRBJ1-3; maybe TRBD1 (5 bases). V was pared by 5 bases and J by 0 bases, with 17 bases between. Germline CDR1 KGHSH, CDR2 LQKENI. The CDR3 loop spans 17 amino acids.

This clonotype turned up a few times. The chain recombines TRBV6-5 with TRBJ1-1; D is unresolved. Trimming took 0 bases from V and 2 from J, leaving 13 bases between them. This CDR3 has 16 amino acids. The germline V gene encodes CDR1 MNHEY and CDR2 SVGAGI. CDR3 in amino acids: CASSYSPWVTNTEAFF. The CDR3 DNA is TGTGCCAGCAGTTACTCGCCTTGGGTGACCAACACTGAAGCTTTCTTT.

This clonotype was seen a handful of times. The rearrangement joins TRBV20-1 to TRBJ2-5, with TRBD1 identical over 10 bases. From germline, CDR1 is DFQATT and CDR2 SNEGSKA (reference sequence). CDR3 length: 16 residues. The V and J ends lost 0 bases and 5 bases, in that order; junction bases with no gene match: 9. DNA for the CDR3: TGCAGTGCTAGAGATTATAGGACAGGGGGACAGGAGACCCAGTACTTC. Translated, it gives CSARDYRTGGQETQYF.

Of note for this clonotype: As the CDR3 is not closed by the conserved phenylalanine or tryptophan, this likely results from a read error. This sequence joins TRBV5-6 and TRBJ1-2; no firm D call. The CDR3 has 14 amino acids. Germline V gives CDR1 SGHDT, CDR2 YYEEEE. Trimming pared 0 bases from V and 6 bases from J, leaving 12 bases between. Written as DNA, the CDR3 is TGTGCCAGCAGCTTGGTTCTCGCAGCCCATGGCTACACCTTA. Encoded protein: CASSLVLAAHGYTL.

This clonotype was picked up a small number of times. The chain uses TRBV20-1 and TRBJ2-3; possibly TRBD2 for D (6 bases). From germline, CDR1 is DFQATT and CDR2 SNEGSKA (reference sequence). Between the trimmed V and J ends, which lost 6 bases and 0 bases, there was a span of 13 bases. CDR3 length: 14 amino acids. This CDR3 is CSADGGYSTDTQYF. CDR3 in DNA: TGCAGTGCGGACGGAGGGTACAGCACAGATACGCAGTATTTT.

CDR3 in amino acids: CASSYRARETQYF. The CDR3 DNA follows: TGTGCCAGCAGTTACAGAGCTCGGGAGACCCAGTACTTC. The rearrangement uses TRBV12-3 or TRBV12-4 and TRBJ2-5; unclear D gene. This CDR3 has 13 amino acids. The V and J ends lost 4 bases and 5 bases respectively, with 11 bases between them.

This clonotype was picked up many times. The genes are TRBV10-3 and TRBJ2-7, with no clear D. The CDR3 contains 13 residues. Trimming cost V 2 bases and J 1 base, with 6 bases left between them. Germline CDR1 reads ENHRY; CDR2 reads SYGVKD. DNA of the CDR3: TGTGCCATCAGTGAGCGGCAATCCTACGAGCAGTACTTC. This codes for CAISERQSYEQYF.

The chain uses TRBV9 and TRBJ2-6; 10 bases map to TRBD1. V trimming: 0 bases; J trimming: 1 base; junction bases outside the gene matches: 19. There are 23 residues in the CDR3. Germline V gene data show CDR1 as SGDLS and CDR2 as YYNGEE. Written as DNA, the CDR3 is TGTGCCAGCAGCGTAGCTCGAGGGGCCGGGACAGGGGTAACGGCATCTGGGGCCAACGTCCTGACTTTC. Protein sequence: CASSVARGAGTGVTASGANVLTF.

The CDR3 DNA reads TGTGCCAGCAGCCCTACGTGGAGGGGATACAATGAGCAGTTCTTC. It encodes CASSPTWRGYNEQFF. V usage is TRBV7-3 and J usage is TRBJ2-1, with D possibly TRBD2 on 6 matching bases. The CDR3 runs to 15 residues. The ends were cut back, 5 bases at V and 4 bases at J, with 15 bases in the middle. CDR1 and CDR2 from the germline V gene are SGHTA and FQGTGA.

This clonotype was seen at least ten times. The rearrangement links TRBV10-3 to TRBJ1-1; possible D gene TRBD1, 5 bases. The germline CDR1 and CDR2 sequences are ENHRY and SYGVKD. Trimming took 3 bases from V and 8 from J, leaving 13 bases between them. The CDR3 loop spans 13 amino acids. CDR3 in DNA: TGTGCCATCAGTGATCGCCCCGGGGCCGAAGCTTTCTTT. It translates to CAISDRPGAEAFF.

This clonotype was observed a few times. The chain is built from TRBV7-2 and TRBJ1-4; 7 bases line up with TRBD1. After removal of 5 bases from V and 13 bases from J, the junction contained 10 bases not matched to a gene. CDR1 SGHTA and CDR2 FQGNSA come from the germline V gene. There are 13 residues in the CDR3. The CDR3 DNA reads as TGTGCCAGCAGCCAGACAGGGCTCGGGAGACTGTTTTTT. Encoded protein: CASSQTGLGRLFF.